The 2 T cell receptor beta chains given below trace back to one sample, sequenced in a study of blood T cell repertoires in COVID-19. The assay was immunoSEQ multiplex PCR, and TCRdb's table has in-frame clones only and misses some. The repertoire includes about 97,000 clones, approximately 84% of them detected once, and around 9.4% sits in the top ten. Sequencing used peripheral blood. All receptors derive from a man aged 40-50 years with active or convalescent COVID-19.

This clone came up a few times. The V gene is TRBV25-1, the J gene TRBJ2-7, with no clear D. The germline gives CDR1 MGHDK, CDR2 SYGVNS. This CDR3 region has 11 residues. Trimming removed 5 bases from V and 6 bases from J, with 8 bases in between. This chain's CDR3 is CASSPGSEQYF. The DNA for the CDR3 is TGTGCCAGCAGTCCCGGGTCCGAGCAGTACTTC.

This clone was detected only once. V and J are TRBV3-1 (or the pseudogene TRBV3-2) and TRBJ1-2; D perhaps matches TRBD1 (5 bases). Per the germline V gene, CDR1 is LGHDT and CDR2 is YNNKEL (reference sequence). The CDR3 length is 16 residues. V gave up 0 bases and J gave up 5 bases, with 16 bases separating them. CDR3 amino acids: CASSQDAPGGWYGYTF. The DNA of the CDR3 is TGTGCCAGCAGCCAAGACGCCCCGGGGGGATGGTATGGCTACACCTTC.